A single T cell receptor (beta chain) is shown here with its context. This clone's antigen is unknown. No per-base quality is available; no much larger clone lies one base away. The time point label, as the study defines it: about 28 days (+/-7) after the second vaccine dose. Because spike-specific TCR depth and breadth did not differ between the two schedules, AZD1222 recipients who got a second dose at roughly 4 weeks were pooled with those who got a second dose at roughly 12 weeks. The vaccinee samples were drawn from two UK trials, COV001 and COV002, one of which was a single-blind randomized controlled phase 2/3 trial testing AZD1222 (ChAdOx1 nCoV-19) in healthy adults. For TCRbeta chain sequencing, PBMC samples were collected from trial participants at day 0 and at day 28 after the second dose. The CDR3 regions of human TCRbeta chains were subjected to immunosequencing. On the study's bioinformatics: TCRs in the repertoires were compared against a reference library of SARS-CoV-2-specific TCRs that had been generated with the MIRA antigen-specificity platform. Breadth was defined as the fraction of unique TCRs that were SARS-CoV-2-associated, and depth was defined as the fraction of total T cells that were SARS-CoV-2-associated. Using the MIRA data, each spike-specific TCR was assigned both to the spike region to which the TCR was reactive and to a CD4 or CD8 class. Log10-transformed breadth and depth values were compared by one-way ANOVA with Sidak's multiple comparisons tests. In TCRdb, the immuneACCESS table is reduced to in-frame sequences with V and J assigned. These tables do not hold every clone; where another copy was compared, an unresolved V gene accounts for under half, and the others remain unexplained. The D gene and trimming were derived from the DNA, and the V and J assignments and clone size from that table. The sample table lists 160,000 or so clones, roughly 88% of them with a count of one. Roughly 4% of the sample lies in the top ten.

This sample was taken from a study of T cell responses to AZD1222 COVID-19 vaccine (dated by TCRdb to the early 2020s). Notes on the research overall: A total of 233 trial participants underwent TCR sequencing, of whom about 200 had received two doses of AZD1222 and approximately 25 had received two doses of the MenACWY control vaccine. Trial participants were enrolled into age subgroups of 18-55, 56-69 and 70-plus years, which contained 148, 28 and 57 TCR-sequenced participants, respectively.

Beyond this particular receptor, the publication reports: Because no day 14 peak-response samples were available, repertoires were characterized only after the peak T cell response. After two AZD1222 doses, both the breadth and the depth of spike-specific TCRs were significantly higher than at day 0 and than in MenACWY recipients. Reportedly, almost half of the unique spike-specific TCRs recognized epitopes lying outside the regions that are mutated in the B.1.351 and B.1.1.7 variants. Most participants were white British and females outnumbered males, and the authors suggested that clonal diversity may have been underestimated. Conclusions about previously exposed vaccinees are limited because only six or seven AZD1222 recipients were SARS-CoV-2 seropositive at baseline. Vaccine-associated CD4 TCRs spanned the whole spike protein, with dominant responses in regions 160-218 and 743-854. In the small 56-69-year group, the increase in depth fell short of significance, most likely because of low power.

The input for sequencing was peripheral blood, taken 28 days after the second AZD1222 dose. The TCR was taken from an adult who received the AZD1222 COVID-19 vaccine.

For the CDR3, the sequence is CAWSVLVSAPGELFF. The DNA reads TGTGCCTGGAGTGTATTGGTTTCGGCCCCCGGGGAGCTGTTTTTT. The chain was built from TRBV30 and TRBJ2-2, with the D segment identity uncertain. According to the germline V gene (reference sequence), CDR1 reads GTSNPN and CDR2 reads SVGIG. V was cut back by 0 bases and J by 6 bases, leaving a gap of 14 bases between them. Spanning cysteine to phenylalanine, the CDR3 consists of 15 amino acids. Only the CDR3 part of the read is kept: 45 bases, read in frame from the first base.